The rows below give T cell receptor beta chains drawn from one sample of a study of shared clonotypes between healthy human individuals. The assay was immunoSEQ multiplex PCR, and TCRdb's table has in-frame clones only and misses some. The sample lists about 690,000 clones; around 91% were seen once. Source material: memory CD8+ T cells from PBMCs. The receptors here all came from a young man in good health. Some clones in this sample may be carry-over from other donors' samples. Each CDR3 is given with its conserved first and last residue. D genes are given only for firm matches. Some rows mark clone size as missing; the rest say once, few, many or name a class of expanded clone.

j_call: TRBJ1-5; clone_size: -; v_call: TRBV30; d_call: -; cdr3_nt: TGTGCCTGGAGTGCACATGGGTTGGGCAATCAGCCCCAGCATTTT; cdr3_aa: CAWSAHGLGNQPQHF
j_call: TRBJ2-7; clone_size: -; v_call: TRBV29-1; d_call: TRBD1; cdr3_nt: TGCAGCGTGGGGACAGGGGGTCGGGAGTACGAGCAGTACTTC; cdr3_aa: CSVGTGGREYEQYF
j_call: TRBJ2-1; clone_size: -; v_call: TRBV7-9; d_call: TRBD2; cdr3_nt: TGTGCCAGCAGCTACCGAACCGGGAGGCGGGCCAATGAGCAGTTCTTC; cdr3_aa: CASSYRTGRRANEQFF
j_call: TRBJ2-2; clone_size: -; v_call: TRBV9; d_call: -; cdr3_nt: TGTGCCAGCAGCGTAGTGTGGACCGGGGAGCTGTTTTTT; cdr3_aa: CASSVVWTGELFF
j_call: TRBJ2-1; clone_size: -; v_call: TRBV9; d_call: TRBD1; cdr3_nt: TGTGCCAGCAGCGCCACCTTGGGACAGGGAGAATACAATGAGCAGTTCTTC; cdr3_aa: CASSATLGQGEYNEQFF
j_call: TRBJ1-1; clone_size: -; v_call: TRBV27; d_call: -; cdr3_nt: TGTGCCAGCAGTCCATGGACAACGGGAGTGAACACTGAAGCTTTCTTT; cdr3_aa: CASSPWTTGVNTEAFF
j_call: TRBJ2-5; clone_size: -; v_call: TRBV7-9; d_call: TRBD2; cdr3_nt: TGTGCCAGCGAAGGCGGGAGGGTTCAAGAGACCCAGTACTTC; cdr3_aa: CASEGGRVQETQYF
j_call: TRBJ1-1; clone_size: once; v_call: TRBV7-2; d_call: -; cdr3_nt: TGTGCCAGCAGCCCACGGACAGCCTTAATGAACACTGAAGCTTTCTTT; cdr3_aa: CASSPRTALMNTEAFF
j_call: TRBJ2-4; clone_size: -; v_call: TRBV5-1; d_call: TRBD1; cdr3_nt: TGCGCCAGCAGCTTGGTAGGGGGCGAGGCCAAAAACATTCAGTACTTC; cdr3_aa: CASSLVGGEAKNIQYF
j_call: TRBJ2-1; clone_size: -; v_call: TRBV28; d_call: -; cdr3_nt: TGTGCCAGCAGTTGGAGACGGATATACAATGAGCAGTTCTTC; cdr3_aa: CASSWRRIYNEQFF
j_call: TRBJ2-1; clone_size: -; v_call: TRBV7-8; d_call: -; cdr3_nt: TGTGCCAGCAGGAAACAAAGCTCCTACAATGAGCAGTTCTTC; cdr3_aa: CASRKQSSYNEQFF
j_call: TRBJ2-1; clone_size: -; v_call: TRBV9; d_call: -; cdr3_nt: TGTGCCAGCAGCGTAGCCGCCGGGGTTATTTACTACAATGAGCAGTTCTTC; cdr3_aa: CASSVAAGVIYYNEQFF
j_call: TRBJ1-1; clone_size: -; v_call: TRBV9; d_call: TRBD1; cdr3_nt: TGTGCCAGCAGGAGGGGAACAGGGGTGAACACTGAAGCTTTCTTT; cdr3_aa: CASRRGTGVNTEAFF
j_call: TRBJ1-1; clone_size: few; v_call: TRBV30; d_call: -; cdr3_nt: TGTGCCTCCCCCAGGGAGATTCACACTGAAGCTTTCTTT; cdr3_aa: CASPREIHTEAFF
j_call: TRBJ1-6; clone_size: -; v_call: TRBV5-1; d_call: -; cdr3_nt: TGCGCCAGCAGCCCTTCGGTGGAATTAGGGAAATCACCCCTCCACTTT; cdr3_aa: CASSPSVELGKSPLHF
j_call: TRBJ1-4; clone_size: -; v_call: TRBV5-6; d_call: -; cdr3_nt: TGTGCCAGCAGCTTGGCCAGACGGAATGAAAAACTGTTTTTT; cdr3_aa: CASSLARRNEKLFF
j_call: TRBJ2-7; clone_size: once; v_call: TRBV7-9; d_call: TRBD2; cdr3_nt: TGTGCCAGCAGGGCGGGACTAGCGGGACCCTACTCCTACGAGCAGTACTTC; cdr3_aa: CASRAGLAGPYSYEQYF
j_call: TRBJ2-1; clone_size: -; v_call: TRBV7-3; d_call: -; cdr3_nt: TGTGCCAGCAGCTTAACAGGGGCAAACTCCTACAATGAGCAGTTCTTC; cdr3_aa: CASSLTGANSYNEQFF
j_call: TRBJ2-7; clone_size: -; v_call: TRBV4-2; d_call: -; cdr3_nt: TGTGCCAGCAGCCTGTGGACGGAGAGATACGAGCAGTACTTC; cdr3_aa: CASSLWTERYEQYF
j_call: TRBJ2-7; clone_size: -; v_call: TRBV7-6; d_call: -; cdr3_nt: TGTGCCAGCAGCTTAGGAGCCGTAGGGGGCTCCTACGAGCAGTACTTC; cdr3_aa: CASSLGAVGGSYEQYF
j_call: TRBJ1-1; clone_size: -; v_call: TRBV27; d_call: -; cdr3_nt: TGTGCCAGCAGTTTATCGCAGGGACCCGAAGCTTTCTTT; cdr3_aa: CASSLSQGPEAFF
j_call: TRBJ2-7; clone_size: -; v_call: TRBV10-3; d_call: -; cdr3_nt: TGTGCCATCAGTGTTCCCGGTTACGAGCAGTACTTC; cdr3_aa: CAISVPGYEQYF
j_call: TRBJ2-1; clone_size: -; v_call: TRBV10-3; d_call: TRBD1; cdr3_nt: TGTGCCATCAGGGCTGCAGGACAGGGCTACAATGAGCAGTTCTTC; cdr3_aa: CAIRAAGQGYNEQFF
j_call: TRBJ1-1; clone_size: -; v_call: TRBV11-2; d_call: -; cdr3_nt: TGTGCCAGCAGCTTCCCCCGGGGAAACGACACTGAAGCTTTCTTT; cdr3_aa: CASSFPRGNDTEAFF
j_call: TRBJ2-7; clone_size: -; v_call: TRBV7-2; d_call: TRBD2; cdr3_nt: TGTGCCAGCAGCCCGACGCCAGCGGGGACCTCCTACGAGCAGTACTTC; cdr3_aa: CASSPTPAGTSYEQYF
j_call: TRBJ2-7; clone_size: -; v_call: TRBV25-1; d_call: -; cdr3_nt: TGTGCCAGCAGCCCGGTTTCAGGGAGGAACGAGCAGTACTTC; cdr3_aa: CASSPVSGRNEQYF
j_call: TRBJ2-1; clone_size: -; v_call: TRBV11-2; d_call: -; cdr3_nt: TGTGCCAGCAGCTTAGTTCCTAATGAGCAGTTCTTC; cdr3_aa: CASSLVPNEQFF
j_call: TRBJ2-7; clone_size: -; v_call: TRBV7-9; d_call: -; cdr3_nt: TGTGCCAGCAGGCCGGGGGACTCCTACGAGCAGTACTTC; cdr3_aa: CASRPGDSYEQYF
j_call: TRBJ2-5; clone_size: -; v_call: TRBV5-4; d_call: -; cdr3_nt: TGTGCCAGCAGCTACCCGCAAGAGACCCAGTACTTC; cdr3_aa: CASSYPQETQYF